These 24 T cell receptor beta chains share one sample of origin, sequenced in a study of response to subunit inactivated influenza vaccine. TCRdb redid the calling of the RT-PCR reads with MiXCR, one entry per CDR3 protein. The data contain about 310,000 distinct CDR3 sequences, roughly 22% of them singletons. The sample consisted of PBMCs from blood, taken less than 22 months after vaccination. The origin of the receptors is a man between 50 and 69 years old who received an inactivated influenza vaccine.

The chain employs TRBV30 and TRBJ2-7; TRBD1 matches 7 bases. This CDR3 region has 12 residues. Germline CDR1 and CDR2: GTSNPN and SVGIG (reference sequence). The V segment lost 2 bases and the J segment 4 bases; nucleotides outside the gene matches: 2. CDR3 protein: CAWSPQGYEQYF. The CDR3 bases are TGTGCCTGGAGTCCACAGGGGTACGAGCAGTACTTC.

This clonotype was seen only a few times. V is TRBV5-6 and J is TRBJ2-7; unclear D gene. The V and J ends lost 4 bases and 0 bases respectively, with 8 bases between them. The CDR3 length is 13 residues. Germline CDR1 reads SGHDT; CDR2 reads YYEEEE. CDR3 DNA sequence: TGTGCCAGCAGCGGGATTTTCTCCTACGAGCAGTACTTC. Its protein product is CASSGIFSYEQYF.

The chain employs TRBV20-1 and TRBJ2-7; 8 nucleotides agree with TRBD2. The germline V gene has CDR1 DFQATT and CDR2 SNEGSKA (reference sequence). V lost 4 bases and J lost 6; bases outside the gene matches: 11. This CDR3 comprises 14 residues. CDR3 in DNA: TGCAGTGCTACGTCCCGGACTAGCTGGGGCGAGCAGTACTTC. It is translated as CSATSRTSWGEQYF.

Only a few counts were recorded for this clonotype. V and J are TRBV20-1 and TRBJ1-2; TRBD1 agrees at 9 bases. The CDR3 contains 13 residues. After removal of 6 bases from V and 2 bases from J, the junction contained 4 bases not matched to a gene. Germline V gives CDR1 DFQATT, CDR2 SNEGSKA (reference sequence). CDR3 protein: CSATGGQNYGYTF. CDR3 nucleotide sequence: TGCAGTGCCACAGGGGGCCAAAACTATGGCTACACCTTC.

The chain links TRBV15 to TRBJ2-2, with unresolved D. V gave up 3 bases and J gave up 6 bases, with 11 bases separating them. The CDR3 sequence is 14 residues long. Germline CDR1 and CDR2: LNHNV and YYDKDF (reference sequence). The CDR3 spells CATSRDQDPGELFF. The CDR3 bases are TGTGCCACCAGCAGGGACCAGGACCCCGGGGAGCTGTTTTTT.

The genes are TRBV12-3 or TRBV12-4 and TRBJ2-5; the D gene is possibly TRBD1 (5 bases). Trimming took 3 bases from V and 5 from J, leaving 13 bases between them. The CDR3 consists of 14 residues. CDR3 region: CASSLAGYEETQYF. Written as DNA, the CDR3 is TGTGCCAGCAGTTTGGCAGGGTACGAGGAGACCCAGTACTTC.

There are a few counts of this clonotype. This rearrangement joins TRBV10-2 to TRBJ1-1; 12 bases match TRBD1. V was pared by 2 bases and J by 6 bases, with 16 bases of the junction left unmatched. The CDR3 covers 19 residues. Germline V gene lookup returns CDR1 WSHSY and CDR2 SAAADI. The chain's CDR3 is CASSEISGMGQGARSEAFF. CDR3 nucleotides: TGCGCCAGCAGTGAGATCTCGGGGATGGGACAGGGGGCGCGCTCTGAAGCTTTCTTT.

V gene TRBV20-1 combines with J gene TRBJ1-2; 7 nucleotides line up with TRBD1. The length of the CDR3 is 18 residues. CDR1 DFQATT and CDR2 SNEGSKA come from the germline V gene (reference sequence). J was trimmed by 5 bases and V by 0 bases; bases with no gene match: 18. The CDR3 DNA is TGCAGTGCTAGAGACACGCTGGACAGGTCGTCCCTCAGATATGGCTACACCTTC. Translating it yields CSARDTLDRSSLRYGYTF.

This clonotype was seen a few times. The CDR3 DNA sequence: TGTGCCAGCAGCTTACCGGACAGGGTAGGCAATCAGCCCCAGCATTTT. This codes for CASSLPDRVGNQPQHF. The chain is built from TRBV7-8 and TRBJ1-5, with TRBD1 matching over 8 bases. Germline CDR1 SGHVS, CDR2 FQNEAQ. J was trimmed by 2 bases and V by 2 bases; bases with no gene match: 5. The CDR3 has 16 amino acids.

The chain combines TRBV12-3 or TRBV12-4 with TRBJ1-2; TRBD1 aligns across 8 bases. Unmatched junction bases numbered 6, after V lost 6 bases and J lost 6 bases. The length of the CDR3 is 13 residues. CDR3 protein: CASREMTGDGYTF. CDR3 coding DNA: TGTGCCAGCAGGGAAATGACAGGGGATGGCTACACCTTC.

Turning to this clonotype: Given a much more abundant clone one base away, this may be a read error. V gene TRBV29-1 combines with J gene TRBJ1-1, with D maybe TRBD1 (6 bases). The V gene's germline CDR1 is SQVTM and CDR2 ANQGSEA. CDR3 length: 12 amino acids. CDR3: CSADRLNTEALF. The CDR3 DNA follows: TGCAGCGCTGACAGGCTGAACACTGAAGCTTTATTT.

The sample holds many counts of this clonotype. The rearrangement links TRBV5-5 to TRBJ1-2; TRBD1 might be the D (5 bases). Deletions cut 6 bases from V and 4 bases from J, with 13 bases between. CDR3 length equals 13 residues. From germline, CDR1 is SGHKS and CDR2 YYEKEE (reference sequence). DNA of the CDR3: TGTGCCAGCACCCTTCGTACAGGCTATGGCTACACCTTC. This encodes CASTLRTGYGYTF.

This clonotype has only a few counts. The rearrangement links TRBV2 to TRBJ2-1; D call uncertain. Germline V gene lookup returns CDR1 SNHLY and CDR2 FYNNEI. Trimming shortened V by 7 bases and J by 5 bases, and 12 bases separated the two germline ends. The CDR3 sequence is 13 residues long. The CDR3 loop reads CASTFGLNNEQFF. As DNA, the CDR3 is TGTGCCAGCACTTTCGGTCTTAACAATGAGCAGTTCTTC.

This clonotype was seen a few times. The V gene is TRBV12-3 or TRBV12-4, the J gene TRBJ1-5; perhaps TRBD1 as D (5 bases). V was shortened by 6 bases and J by 4 bases, with 16 bases between the two germline ends. This CDR3 contains 15 residues. CDR3 DNA sequence: TGTGCCAGCAGCCCCTCGGGGGGTAGGAATCAGCCCCAGCATTTT. It codes for CASSPSGGRNQPQHF.

The chain joins TRBV7-2 to TRBJ1-5; D perhaps matches TRBD1 (5 bases). Trimming left V 3 bases short and J 7 bases short, with 10 bases between. Germline lookup yields CDR1 SGHTA and CDR2 FQGNSA. The CDR3 is 13 residues long. CDR3 in amino acids: CASSFADRQPQHF. For the CDR3, the DNA is TGTGCCAGCAGCTTTGCCGACAGACAGCCCCAGCATTTT.

The gene calls are TRBV5-6 and TRBJ1-1; no definite D call. This CDR3 spans 15 amino acids. V gave up 4 bases and J gave up 1 base, with 14 bases separating them. Germline V gene data show CDR1 as SGHDT and CDR2 as YYEEEE. CDR3 sequence: CASSSAGYWNTEAFF. In nucleotides, the CDR3 is TGTGCCAGCAGCAGTGCGGGGTACTGGAACACTGAAGCTTTCTTT.

This clonotype was counted only a few times. This chain joins TRBV4-3 and TRBJ2-1; a weak D match, TRBD2 (6 bases). Germline CDR1 is LGHNA and CDR2 is YSLEER. The CDR3 is made up of 17 amino acids. Trimming pared 4 bases from V and 6 bases from J, leaving 22 bases between. Here the CDR3 reads CASSPWGDTVDFNEQFF. The CDR3 DNA sequence: TGCGCCAGCAGCCCGTGGGGGGATACAGTCGACTTCAATGAGCAGTTCTTC.

The V gene is TRBV4-3, the J gene TRBJ1-2; 7 bases match TRBD1. The germline V gene encodes CDR1 LGHNA and CDR2 YSLEER. The CDR3 consists of 17 residues. Trimming at V came to 0 bases and at J to 4 bases, leaving 11 bases not matched to a gene. The CDR3 reads CASSQDARGAFSYGYTF. CDR3 nucleotide sequence: TGCGCCAGCAGCCAAGACGCCAGGGGGGCATTTAGCTATGGCTACACCTTC.

The chain couples TRBV12-3 or TRBV12-4 to TRBJ1-2; 10 nucleotides line up with TRBD1. Trimming at V came to 5 bases and at J to 4 bases, leaving 4 bases not matched to a gene. This CDR3 spans 14 amino acids. CDR3 sequence reads: CASSKGQGSYGYTF. The CDR3 DNA sequence: TGTGCCAGCAGTAAGGGACAGGGGAGCTATGGCTACACCTTC.

In nucleotides, the CDR3 is TGTGCCAGCAGTCGATCCGGGACAGGGTCCCTTGGCTACACCTTC. Translated: CASSRSGTGSLGYTF. This chain links TRBV7-9 with TRBJ1-2; TRBD1 agrees at 9 bases. Germline assignment: CDR1 SEHNR and CDR2 FQNEAQ (reference sequence). CDR3 size: 15 residues. Trimming at V came to 6 bases and at J to 7 bases, leaving 12 bases not matched to a gene.

This clonotype was seen at least ten times. The rearrangement uses TRBV12-3 or TRBV12-4 and TRBJ1-2; 9 bases line up with TRBD1. The V and J ends lost 6 bases and 0 bases, in that order; junction bases with no gene match: 8. There are 16 residues in the CDR3. For the CDR3, the DNA is TGTGCCAGCAGCTCATGGAGGGACAGGGCTAACTATGGCTACACCTTC. This translates into CASSSWRDRANYGYTF.

This sequence joins TRBV5-6 and TRBJ2-5; 11 bases fit TRBD2. Germline V gene data show CDR1 as SGHDT and CDR2 as YYEEEE. The J segment lost 2 bases and the V segment lost 4 bases, leaving 10 bases of the junction unmatched. The CDR3 length is 17 residues. The CDR3, as DNA: TGTGCCAGCAGCCTAAGGACTAGCGGGTTTACTCAAGAGACCCAGTACTTC. Translated, it gives CASSLRTSGFTQETQYF.

V and J are TRBV25-1 and TRBJ1-1; the D is unclear. Germline assignment: CDR1 MGHDK and CDR2 SYGVNS. Trimming cost V 3 bases and J 1 base, with 6 bases left between them. The CDR3 runs 13 residues. This CDR3 reads CASSDPRNTEAFF. The CDR3 DNA follows: TGTGCCAGCAGTGACCCAAGGAACACTGAAGCTTTCTTT.

This sequence joins TRBV9 and TRBJ1-1, with D possibly being TRBD1 (6 bases). CDR3 length equals 14 residues. Germline V CDR1 and CDR2: SGDLS, YYNGEE. Deletions cut 0 bases from V and 3 bases from J, with 9 bases between. The CDR3 DNA follows: TGTGCCAGCAGCGTAGGAGGGGGGGACACTGAAGCTTTCTTT. Its translation: CASSVGGGDTEAFF.